This TCR beta chain is drawn from a study of blood T cell repertoires in COVID-19. For the study at large: The United States, Italy and Spain were the sources of the acute and convalescent COVID-19 samples.

Original data processing: For nucleated cells, counts were estimated from reference gene primer amplification. Here immunoSEQ multiplex PCR was the method, and the copy in TCRdb shows in-frame clones only, minus some. Clonal size and the V and J genes are those of that table, whereas D and trimming came from the DNA. Here the sample spans about 210,000 clones, about 86% being singletons. CDR1 and CDR2 from the germline V gene are SGHRS and YFSETQ. V lost 6 bases and J lost 1, with 9 bases in between. The CDR3 length is 13 residues. The gene calls are TRBV5-1 and TRBJ2-3, with a possible D match to TRBD2 (5 bases). The TCR was taken from a woman aged 40-49 years with acute COVID-19. The sample taken for sequencing was PBMCs or T cells enriched from blood (not recorded which). The DNA of the CDR3 is TGCGCCAGCACTGTTAGCGGCACAGATACGCAGTATTTT. Protein sequence: CASTVSGTDTQYF.